A selection of T cell receptor beta chains follows, all from one sample in a study of blood T cell repertoires in COVID-19. The repertoire was sequenced with immunoSEQ multiplex PCR; TCRdb's copy has only in-frame clones and lacks some. The sample contains about 200,000 clones, roughly nine tenths of which appear only once. What was sequenced was PBMCs or T cells enriched from blood (not recorded which). All receptors come from a woman between 35 and 50 years old with acute COVID-19. Both conserved end residues are part of each CDR3. D genes are given only for firm matches. Clone size is shown for a subset of rows, as once, few, many or a class of expanded clone.

j_call clone_size v_call d_call cdr3_nt cdr3_aa
TRBJ2-3 NA TRBV7-8 TRBD2 TGTGCCAGCAGCTTAGTGGGGGGGACCGCAGATACGCAGTATTTT CASSLVGGTADTQYF
TRBJ1-1 NA TRBV19 TRBD1 TGTGCCAGTAGAAGACAGGGTTGGGACACTGAAGCTTTCTTT CASRRQGWDTEAFF
TRBJ2-3 NA TRBV4-1 TRBD2 TGCGCCAGCAGCCCGCGACTAGCGGGAGGGCCAACAGATACGCAGTATTTT CASSPRLAGGPTDTQYF
TRBJ2-3 NA TRBV5-4 TRBD2 TGTGCCAGCAGCTTCGGAACATGGGGGGGAGTTAGCACAGATACGCAGTATTTT CASSFGTWGGVSTDTQYF
TRBJ2-1 NA TRBV5-5 TRBD2 TGTGCCAGCAGCTTGGTAGGGACTAGCGGGGCCCGGGAGCAGTTCTTC CASSLVGTSGAREQFF
TRBJ2-7 NA TRBV4-3 TRBD1 TGCGCCAGCAGCCAAGGGACAGGGACGGTGCAGTACTTC CASSQGTGTVQYF
TRBJ1-5 NA TRBV19 TRBD1 TGTGCCAGTAGTCCGACAGGGCTGGGGCAGCCCCAGCATTTT CASSPTGLGQPQHF
TRBJ1-6 NA TRBV6-5 NA TGTGCCAGCACCCCCGCCCGAGCCGACGGGTCACCCCTCCACTTT CASTPARADGSPLHF
TRBJ2-1 NA TRBV5-1 NA TGCGCCAGCAGCTTGGTTGTCGGGGTAGAGCAGTTCTTC CASSLVVGVEQFF
TRBJ2-3 NA TRBV5-1 NA TGCGCCAGCAGCTTTTCGAGTAGGACACGGGGCACAGATACGCAGTATTTT CASSFSSRTRGTDTQYF
TRBJ2-2 NA TRBV7-9 TRBD2 TGTGCCAGCAGCACTTCTAGCGGGGAGTCGGCCGGGGAGCTGTTTTTT CASSTSSGESAGELFF
TRBJ1-1 NA TRBV19 TRBD1 TGTGCCAGTATCGGCCCCGGACAGGGCACTGAAGCTTTCTTT CASIGPGQGTEAFF
TRBJ2-2 NA TRBV5-1 NA TGCGCCAGCAGCTCACAGGGTGTCGGCACCGGGGAGCTGTTTTTT CASSSQGVGTGELFF
TRBJ1-1 NA TRBV19 NA TGTGCCAGTAGTACCAGACAGCCAAACACTGAAGCTTTCTTT CASSTRQPNTEAFF
TRBJ1-5 NA TRBV28 TRBD1 TGTGCCAGCAGGAACGGACAGGGGGCTTATCAGCCCCAGCATTTT CASRNGQGAYQPQHF
TRBJ2-7 NA TRBV7-9 NA TGTGCCAGCAGTCCCCCGGGGTCCGAGCAGTACTTC CASSPPGSEQYF
TRBJ2-6 few TRBV18 TRBD1 TGTGCCAGCTCACCCTCATTAGCCAGGGGGCTTTCTGGGGCCAACGTCCTGACTTTC CASSPSLARGLSGANVLTF
TRBJ2-2 NA TRBV2 TRBD2 TGTGCCAGCCGTCACCGAGAACTAGCGGGGGGCGGGGAGCTGTTTTTT CASRHRELAGGGELFF
TRBJ1-2 NA TRBV7-2 NA TGTGCCAGCAGCCCCCCCTGGACGGAGGATGGCTACACCTTC CASSPPWTEDGYTF
TRBJ2-4 few TRBV14 NA TGTGCCAGCAGCCAAGAAGTCGGGGGAGCCAAAAACATTCAGTACTTC CASSQEVGGAKNIQYF
TRBJ2-1 NA TRBV5-6 NA TGTGCCAGCAGCTTGGTAAATACTCCTCTGTTCTTC CASSLVNTPLFF
TRBJ1-3 NA TRBV7-8 TRBD1 TGTGCCAGCAGCTTACGGGGTCAGGGGGACATCTCTGGAAACACCATATATTTT CASSLRGQGDISGNTIYF
TRBJ2-5 NA TRBV5-4 TRBD2 TGTGCCAGCAGCCCTGATGAGCGGGGGAGACAAGAGACCCAGTACTTC CASSPDERGRQETQYF
TRBJ2-1 NA TRBV12-5 TRBD2 TGTGCTAGTGGGCCCGGGACTAGCGGATACAATGAGCAGTTCTTC CASGPGTSGYNEQFF
TRBJ2-5 once TRBV2 TRBD1 TGTGCCAGCACCCGGACAGGGGGACCTAGTGGAACCCAGTACTTC CASTRTGGPSGTQYF
TRBJ1-3 few TRBV9 NA TGTGCCAGCAGCCCACGAGGTAACACCATATATTTT CASSPRGNTIYF
TRBJ1-1 NA TRBV5-1 NA TGCGCCAGCAGCTTGCGGGGGGAGAACACTGAAGCTTTCTTT CASSLRGENTEAFF
TRBJ2-7 NA TRBV11-1 TRBD1 TGTGCCAGCAGCACCCCCCAGACAGGGGGCTACGAGCAGTACTTC CASSTPQTGGYEQYF
TRBJ1-1 once TRBV19 NA TGTGCCAGTAGTCTTGCCGGGAGAGTGGCCACTGAAGCTTTCTTT CASSLAGRVATEAFF
TRBJ2-5 NA TRBV6-2/TRBV6-3 NA TGTGCCAGCAGCGATGGTGGAGGCGAACTGGGGGAGACCCAGTACTTC CASSDGGGELGETQYF
TRBJ1-2 NA TRBV2 NA TGTGCCAGCAGCCCCGGGACACCAGATCGCTACACCTTC CASSPGTPDRYTF
TRBJ2-5 NA TRBV5-4 TRBD2 TGTGCCAGCAGTCCCGAGTCGGGCGGGGGACCTGGACAAGAGACCCAGTACTTC CASSPESGGGPGQETQYF
TRBJ2-3 NA TRBV27 TRBD1 TGTGCCAGCAGTTTATCGGGACAGGGGGTCGGGCGGGGTAGCACAGATACGCAGTATTTT CASSLSGQGVGRGSTDTQYF
TRBJ1-4 few TRBV7-6 TRBD1 TGTGCCAGCAGCCCCGACAGGGTTAATGAAAAACTGTTTTTT CASSPDRVNEKLFF
TRBJ2-7 NA TRBV5-4 NA TGTGCCAGCAGCTTGGGAGGGGGACCCTACGAGCAGTACTTC CASSLGGGPYEQYF
TRBJ2-1 NA TRBV30 TRBD2 TGTGCCTGGAGTAAGGCTAGCGGGAGCCACAATGAGCAGTTCTTC CAWSKASGSHNEQFF
TRBJ2-4 NA TRBV27 TRBD1 TGTGCCAGCAGTACGTCTCAGGGGGCAGGGGACATTCAGTACTTC CASSTSQGAGDIQYF
TRBJ1-2 NA TRBV6-5 TRBD1 TGTGCCAGCAGTCGGACAGGGGGATCTAACTATGGCTACACCTTC CASSRTGGSNYGYTF
TRBJ2-1 NA TRBV9 TRBD2 TGTGCCAGCAGCGGGACTAGCGGCGACAATGAGCAGTTCTTC CASSGTSGDNEQFF